The T cell receptor (beta chain) described here comes from a study of blood T cells in healthy people across ages. V shed 7 bases, J shed 6 bases, and the junction held 14 bases outside the gene matches. There are 16 residues in the CDR3. Germline V gene data show CDR1 as MNHEY and CDR2 as SVGEGT. The use of a sample-barcoded 5' primer and a J-beta primer mix characterized a second PCR of 7 to 11 cycles. Using its own MiXCR run on the 5' RACE reads, TCRdb lists one record per CDR3 protein. The sample shows approximately 800,000 distinct CDR3 sequences, around 25% of them seen only once. PBMCs were isolated at a quantity of at least 7 million per sample. These data also featured in a second study, about T cells of mothers and their children.

This TCR was sampled from a boy younger than 18 in good health. The specimen sequenced was blood. The chain combines TRBV6-2 or TRBV6-3 with TRBJ1-1; TRBD1 agrees at 10 bases. The CDR3 DNA reads TGTGCCAGCACCTGGTTGGACAGGGGGAGTGTGGCTGAAGCTTTCTTT. Its translation: CASTWLDRGSVAEAFF.